These 9 T cell receptor beta chains share one sample of origin, sequenced in a study of cytomegalovirus exposure and HLA in healthy donors. Researchers ran the PCR with 60 Vbeta and 13 Jbeta primers. Only in-frame clones appear in the TCRdb table, and some are missing; sequencing was by immunoSEQ multiplex PCR. The sample lists 120,000 or so clones, 80% occurring once. Input material: PBMCs. The receptors derive from a man aged 25 to 45 in good health and CMV-seropositive.

The rearrangement joins TRBV29-1 to TRBJ2-1, with D hard to call. The germline V gene has CDR1 SQVTM and CDR2 ANQGSEA. CDR3 length equals 12 residues. V dropped 3 bases and J dropped 4 bases, with 7 bases sitting between them. DNA of the CDR3: TGCAGCGTTGATCCGGGTTACAATGAGCAGTTCTTC. Its translation: CSVDPGYNEQFF.

The chain is built from TRBV4-1 and TRBJ2-1; 9 nucleotides line up with TRBD2. Germline CDR1 reads MGHRA; CDR2 reads YSYEKL. The junction had 10 bases not matched to a gene; V was cut back by 1 base and J by 9 bases. CDR3 length equals 16 residues. The CDR3, as DNA: TGCGCCAGCAGCCAAGTCGAAGGGCGGGGGGGCCCTGAGCAGTTCTTC. The encoded protein is CASSQVEGRGGPEQFF.

This clone came up once. The chain joins TRBV30 to TRBJ1-5; 8 bases line up with TRBD1. The CDR3 spans 15 residues. V lost 1 base to trimming and J lost 5 bases; unmatched junction nucleotides: 7. CDR1 is GTSNPN and CDR2 is SVGIG in the germline V gene (reference sequence). In DNA, the CDR3 is TGTGCCTGGAGTGCTCCGGGACAGGTGGATCAGCCCCAGCATTTT. Encoded protein: CAWSAPGQVDQPQHF.

This chain joins TRBV18 and TRBJ1-4; D not resolved. This CDR3 comprises 14 residues. Germline V gives CDR1 KGHSH, CDR2 LQKENI. Deletions cut 1 base from V and 5 bases from J, with 8 bases between. CDR3 sequence: CASSPRAVNEKLFF. CDR3 in DNA: TGTGCCAGCTCACCACGGGCCGTAAATGAAAAACTGTTTTTT.

The chain joins TRBV6-1 to TRBJ1-1; 7 nucleotides align to TRBD1. There are 15 residues in the CDR3. V lost 2 bases, J lost 2 bases, and 5 bases stayed unmatched. CDR1 is MNHNS and CDR2 is SASEGT in the germline V gene. Written as DNA, the CDR3 is TGTGCCAGCAGTGAATTAAGGGGGCGTAACACTGAAGCTTTCTTT. It is translated as CASSELRGRNTEAFF.

This rearrangement joins TRBV7-9 to TRBJ2-5, with 8 bases matching TRBD2. CDR1 is SEHNR and CDR2 is FQNEAQ in the germline V gene (reference sequence). The V gene end was trimmed by 5 bases and the J gene end by 5 bases; junction bases not matched to a gene: 10. The CDR3 length is 15 residues. CDR3: CASSPVAGPRETQYF. DNA of the CDR3: TGTGCCAGCAGCCCCGTAGCGGGGCCAAGGGAGACCCAGTACTTC.

The chain couples TRBV6-5 to TRBJ2-3, with 9 bases aligning to TRBD2. The CDR3 sequence is 16 residues long. Germline V gene data show CDR1 as MNHEY and CDR2 as SVGAGI. Germline trimming cut 0 bases from V and 4 bases from J; bases unmatched to any gene: 5. The CDR3 reads CASSYSGGGAADTQYF. The CDR3 DNA is TGTGCCAGCAGTTACTCAGGCGGGGGGGCCGCAGATACGCAGTATTTT.

J is TRBJ2-6 and V is TRBV4-2, with TRBD2 as a possible D gene (7 bases). The CDR3 is 16 amino acids. The germline CDR1 and CDR2 sequences are LGHNA and YNFKEQ. The V end was cut by 4 bases, the J end by 4 bases, with 14 bases between. CDR3 region: CASSRGGAGGANVLTF. The CDR3 bases are TGTGCCAGCAGCCGCGGGGGCGCTGGGGGGGCCAACGTCCTGACTTTC.

The chain couples TRBV2 to TRBJ1-5; D is perhaps TRBD1 (6 bases). V dropped 5 bases and J dropped 4 bases, with 12 bases sitting between them. Per the germline V gene, CDR1 is SNHLY and CDR2 is FYNNEI. The CDR3 runs 14 residues. This chain's CDR3 is CASSIGQNNQPQHF. In nucleotides, the CDR3 is TGTGCCAGCAGTATAGGACAGAATAATCAGCCCCAGCATTTT.